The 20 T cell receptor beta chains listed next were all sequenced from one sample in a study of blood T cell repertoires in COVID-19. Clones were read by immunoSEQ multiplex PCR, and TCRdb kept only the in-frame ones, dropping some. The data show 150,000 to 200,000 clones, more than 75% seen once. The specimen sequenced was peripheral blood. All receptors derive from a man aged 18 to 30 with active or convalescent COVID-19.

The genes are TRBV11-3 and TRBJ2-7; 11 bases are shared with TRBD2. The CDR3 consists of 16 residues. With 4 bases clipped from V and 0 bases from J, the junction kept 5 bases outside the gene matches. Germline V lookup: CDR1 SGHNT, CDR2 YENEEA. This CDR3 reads CASSSLTSGVSYEQYF. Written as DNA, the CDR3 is TGTGCCAGCAGCTCCCTGACTAGCGGGGTCTCCTACGAGCAGTACTTC.

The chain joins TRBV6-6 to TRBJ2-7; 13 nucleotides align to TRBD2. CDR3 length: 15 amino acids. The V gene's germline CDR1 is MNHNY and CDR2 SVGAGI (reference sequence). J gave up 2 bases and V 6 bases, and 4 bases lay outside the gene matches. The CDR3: CASRPGTSGAYEQYV. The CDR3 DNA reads TGTGCCAGCAGGCCCGGGACTAGCGGGGCCTACGAGCAGTACGTC.

In DNA form, the CDR3 reads TGTGCCAGCAGTGCGGGAGATGGCCGGAACACCATATATTTT. It yields the protein CASSAGDGRNTIYF. This sequence joins TRBV28 and TRBJ1-3; D is undetermined. Looked up from germline, CDR1 is MDHEN and CDR2 is SYDVKM. V was trimmed by 5 bases and J by 7 bases, leaving 15 bases between them. The CDR3 consists of 14 residues.

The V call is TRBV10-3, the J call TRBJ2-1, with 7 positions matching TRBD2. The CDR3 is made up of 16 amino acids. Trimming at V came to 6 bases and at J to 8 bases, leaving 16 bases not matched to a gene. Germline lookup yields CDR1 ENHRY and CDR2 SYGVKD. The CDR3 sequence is CAISDGRAGDYYEQFF. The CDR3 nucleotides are TGTGCCATCAGCGATGGGAGGGCGGGGGATTATTATGAGCAGTTCTTC.

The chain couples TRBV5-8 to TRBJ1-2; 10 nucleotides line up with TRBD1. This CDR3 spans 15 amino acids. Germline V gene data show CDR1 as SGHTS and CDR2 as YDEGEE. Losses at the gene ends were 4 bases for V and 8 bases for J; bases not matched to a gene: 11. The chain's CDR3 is CASSREGTGVLGYTF. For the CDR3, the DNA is TGTGCCAGCAGCAGGGAAGGGACAGGGGTTTTGGGCTACACCTTC.

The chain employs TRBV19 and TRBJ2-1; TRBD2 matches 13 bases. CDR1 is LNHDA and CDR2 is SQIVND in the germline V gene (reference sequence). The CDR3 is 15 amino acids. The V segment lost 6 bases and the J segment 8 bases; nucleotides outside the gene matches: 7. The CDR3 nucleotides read TGTGCCAGTAGCCGAGGACTAGCGGGAGCTCATGAGCAGTTCTTC. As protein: CASSRGLAGAHEQFF. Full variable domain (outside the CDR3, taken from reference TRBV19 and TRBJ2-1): DGGITQSPKYLFRKEGQNVTLSCEQNLNHDAMYWYRQDPGQGLRLIYYSQIVNDFQKGDIAEGYSVSREKKESFPLTVTSAQKNPTAFYLCASSRGLAGAHEQFFGPGTRLTVL.

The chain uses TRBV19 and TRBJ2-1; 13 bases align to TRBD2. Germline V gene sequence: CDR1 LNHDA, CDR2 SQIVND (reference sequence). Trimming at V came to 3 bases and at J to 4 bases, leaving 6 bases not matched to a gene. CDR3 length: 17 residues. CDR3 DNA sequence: TGTGCCAGTAGTATCACCGGGACTAGCGGGACTTACAATGAGCAGTTCTTC. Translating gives CASSITGTSGTYNEQFF.

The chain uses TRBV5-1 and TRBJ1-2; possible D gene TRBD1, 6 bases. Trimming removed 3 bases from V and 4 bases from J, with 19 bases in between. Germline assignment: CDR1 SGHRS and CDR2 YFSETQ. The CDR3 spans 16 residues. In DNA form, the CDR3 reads TGCGCCAGCAGCTCTTCCCTGACAGGAACAACCTATGGCTACACCTTC. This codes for CASSSSLTGTTYGYTF.

The CDR3 region has the DNA TGTGCCAGCACCACTGGGACAGGGGGGATGCGAGAGACCCAGTACTTC. Protein product: CASTTGTGGMRETQYF. V is TRBV2 and J is TRBJ2-5, with TRBD1 matching 11 bases. CDR3 length: 16 amino acids. Germline trimming cut 7 bases from V and 4 bases from J; bases unmatched to any gene: 11. CDR1 and CDR2 (germline): SNHLY, FYNNEI.

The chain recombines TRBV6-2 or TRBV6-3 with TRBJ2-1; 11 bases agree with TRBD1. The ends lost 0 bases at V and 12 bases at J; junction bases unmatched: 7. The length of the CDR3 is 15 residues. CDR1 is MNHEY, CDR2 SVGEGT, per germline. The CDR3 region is CASSYSRDRGFGQFF. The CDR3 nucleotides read TGTGCCAGCAGTTACTCGAGGGACAGGGGGTTTGGGCAGTTCTTC.

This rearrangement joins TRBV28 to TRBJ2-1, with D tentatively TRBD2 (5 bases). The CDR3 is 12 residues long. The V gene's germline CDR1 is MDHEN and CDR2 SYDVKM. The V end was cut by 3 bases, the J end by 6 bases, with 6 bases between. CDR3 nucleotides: TGTGCCAGCAGTTTTGAGGGCAATGAGCAGTTCTTC. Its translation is CASSFEGNEQFF.

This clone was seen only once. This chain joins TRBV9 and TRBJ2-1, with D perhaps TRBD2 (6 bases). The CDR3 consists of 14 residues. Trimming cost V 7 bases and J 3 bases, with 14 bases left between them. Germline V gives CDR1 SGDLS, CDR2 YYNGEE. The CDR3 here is CASGWGVSYNEQFF. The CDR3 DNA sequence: TGTGCCAGCGGTTGGGGGGTCAGCTACAATGAGCAGTTCTTC.

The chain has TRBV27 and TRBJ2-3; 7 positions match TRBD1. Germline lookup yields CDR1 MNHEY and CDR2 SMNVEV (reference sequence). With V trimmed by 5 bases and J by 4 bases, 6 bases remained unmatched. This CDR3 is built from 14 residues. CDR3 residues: CASSQQGWADTQYF. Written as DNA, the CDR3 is TGTGCCAGCAGTCAACAGGGGTGGGCAGATACGCAGTATTTT.

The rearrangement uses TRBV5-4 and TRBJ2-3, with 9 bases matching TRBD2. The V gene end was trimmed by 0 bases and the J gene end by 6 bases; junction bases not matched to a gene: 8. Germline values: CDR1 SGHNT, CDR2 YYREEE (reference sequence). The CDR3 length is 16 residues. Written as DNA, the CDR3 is TGTGCCAGCAGCTTGGATAGCGGGAGAGGTTTGGATACGCAGTATTTT. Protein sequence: CASSLDSGRGLDTQYF.

In DNA, the CDR3 is TGTGCCAGCGAAGCGAACTATGGCTACACCTTC. Encoded protein: CASEANYGYTF. This rearrangement joins TRBV6-6 to TRBJ1-2; D is ambiguous. The CDR3 totals 11 residues. Trimming took off 8 bases at V and 2 bases at J, with 6 bases between the two ends. Germline V gives CDR1 MNHNY, CDR2 SVGAGI (reference sequence).

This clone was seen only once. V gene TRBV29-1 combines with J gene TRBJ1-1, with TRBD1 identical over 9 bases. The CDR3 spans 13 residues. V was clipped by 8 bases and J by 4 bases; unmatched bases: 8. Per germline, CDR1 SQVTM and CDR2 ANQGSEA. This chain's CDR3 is CSCNRDRATEAFF. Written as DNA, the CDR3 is TGCAGCTGTAACCGGGACAGGGCCACTGAAGCTTTCTTT.

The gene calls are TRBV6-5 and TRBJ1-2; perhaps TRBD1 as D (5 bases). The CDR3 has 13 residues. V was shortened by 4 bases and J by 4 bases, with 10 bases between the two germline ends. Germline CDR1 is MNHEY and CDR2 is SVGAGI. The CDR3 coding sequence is TGTGCCAGCAGTTTGCAGGGTATCTATGGCTACACCTTC. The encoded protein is CASSLQGIYGYTF.

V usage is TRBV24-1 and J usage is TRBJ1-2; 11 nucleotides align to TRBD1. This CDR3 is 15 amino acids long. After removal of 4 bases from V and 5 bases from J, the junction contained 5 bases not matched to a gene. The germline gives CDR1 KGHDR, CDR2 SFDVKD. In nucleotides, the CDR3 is TGTGCCACCAGTGAGTCCGGGACAGGGGGATATGGCTACACCTTC. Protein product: CATSESGTGGYGYTF.

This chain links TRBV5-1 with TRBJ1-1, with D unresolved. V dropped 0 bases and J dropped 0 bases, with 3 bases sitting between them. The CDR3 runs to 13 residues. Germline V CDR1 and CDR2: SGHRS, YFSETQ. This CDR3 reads CASSLGMNTEAFF. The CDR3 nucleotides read TGCGCCAGCAGCTTGGGTATGAACACTGAAGCTTTCTTT.

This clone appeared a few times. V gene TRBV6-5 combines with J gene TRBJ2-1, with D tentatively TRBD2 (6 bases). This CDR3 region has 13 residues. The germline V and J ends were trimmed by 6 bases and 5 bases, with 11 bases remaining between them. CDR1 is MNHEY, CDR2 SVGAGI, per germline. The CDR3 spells CASRPLANNEQFF. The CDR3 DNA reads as TGTGCCAGCAGACCGCTAGCGAACAATGAGCAGTTCTTC.